The 14 T cell receptor beta chains below come from one sample, sequenced in a study of regulatory T cells in long-lasting Graves disease (dated by TCRdb to about 2021). The time point label, read with the paper, signifies: newly diagnosed GD, antithyroid drugs for less than 3 months. For both TCR sequencing and RNA sequencing, RNA was extracted from PBMCs in TRIzol. Libraries were prepared through multiplex PCR. Reads for this sample came from an Illumina HiSeq 4000. iRepertoire HTBI primers and Arm-PCR amplification of CDR3 regions were used to construct TCR beta libraries. TCRdb reprocessing: public reads trimmed at Q25 with fastp, clones called with MiXCR, in-frame beta chains kept. Identical CDR3 proteins give one entry, which carries the most common genes and DNA. This sample holds approximately 480,000 distinct CDR3 sequences; around 15% were observed only once. The top ten clones comprise approximately 12% of the sample.

The sample was also reused in another study, on T cells in Graves' hyperthyroidism and ophthalmopathy.

The specimen comprised peripheral blood mononuclear cells (PBMCs), sampled at new diagnosis, from a patient treated with antithyroid drugs. These receptors came from a man in his forties or fifties with Graves disease. Donor details come from another sample of the same person, matched by shared clones.

This clonotype showed up just a few times. The rearrangement joins TRBV7-3 to TRBJ2-7, with TRBD2 identical over 8 bases. CDR3 length: 14 residues. The V segment lost 5 bases and the J segment 6 bases; nucleotides outside the gene matches: 9. Per germline, CDR1 SGHTA and CDR2 FQGTGA. The chain's CDR3 is CASSPHTTSVEQYF. CDR3 DNA: TGTGCCAGCAGCCCACACACGACTAGCGTCGAGCAGTACTTC.

Concerning this clonotype: Possible read error: a much larger clone is one base away. The genes are TRBV13 and TRBJ2-7; 7 nucleotides match TRBD2. The CDR3 is made up of 15 amino acids. V lost 3 bases to trimming and J lost 6 bases; unmatched junction nucleotides: 11. Germline V gives CDR1 PRHDT, CDR2 FYEKMQ (reference sequence). The CDR3 protein is CASSFDGLVGGEQYF. The CDR3 coding sequence is TGTGCCAGCAGCTTTGACGGACTAGTGGGAGGCGAGCAGTACTTC.

This clonotype was seen repeatedly, ten times or more. J is TRBJ2-1 and V is TRBV2; 7 bases are shared with TRBD2. The V gene end was trimmed by 8 bases and the J gene end by 3 bases; junction bases not matched to a gene: 25. The CDR3 contains 20 residues. Germline V gene data show CDR1 as SNHLY and CDR2 as FYNNEI. In DNA, the CDR3 is TGTGCCAGCGGGGGTCCCTTTCCGGGGGAGGGCCCCACTAACTACAATGAGCAGTTCTTC. Translated: CASGGPFPGEGPTNYNEQFF.

This clonotype showed up many times. The rearrangement joins TRBV6-1 to TRBJ1-5; the match to TRBD1 covers 9 bases. The CDR3 is made up of 15 amino acids. CDR1 MNHNS and CDR2 SASEGT come from the germline V gene. The junction had 10 bases not matched to a gene; V was cut back by 7 bases and J by 6 bases. The CDR3 coding sequence is TGTGCCAGCACCTCGGGACAGGGAAGGGTTCAGCCCCAGCATTTT. Translation: CASTSGQGRVQPQHF.

The J gene is TRBJ2-5, the V gene TRBV24-1; perhaps TRBD1 as D (5 bases). The CDR3 is 16 amino acids. Trimming took 0 bases from V and 5 from J, leaving 15 bases between them. Looked up from germline, CDR1 is KGHDR and CDR2 is SFDVKD. CDR3 sequence reads: CATSDLHGQGRETQYF. The CDR3, as DNA: TGTGCCACCAGTGATTTGCATGGGCAGGGCCGGGAGACCCAGTACTTC.

J is TRBJ1-6 and V is TRBV7-3; D is perhaps TRBD1 (5 bases). CDR3 size: 14 residues. Germline CDR1 reads SGHTA; CDR2 reads FQGTGA. V shed 5 bases and J shed 3 bases, with 8 bases lying between them. In nucleotides, the CDR3 is TGTGCCAGCAGCGACGACAGCTATAATTCACCCCTCCACTTT. Translation gives CASSDDSYNSPLHF.

This clonotype was counted at least ten times. The genes are TRBV11-3 and TRBJ2-3; 8 nucleotides align to TRBD1. The J segment lost 3 bases and the V segment lost 0 bases, leaving 5 bases of the junction unmatched. The germline V gene encodes CDR1 SGHNT and CDR2 YENEEA. The CDR3 is made up of 16 amino acids. The CDR3 coding sequence is TGTGCCAGCAGCTTAGATTTGACAGGGGCAACAGATACGCAGTATTTT. Protein: CASSLDLTGATDTQYF.

This clonotype was found many times. This chain joins TRBV28 and TRBJ1-4; D uncertain. CDR3 length: 14 residues. The V gene's germline CDR1 is MDHEN and CDR2 SYDVKM. V was cut by 6 bases and J by 0 bases, with 8 bases left in between. The CDR3 DNA reads as TGTGCCAGCAGCCGTCCAACAACTAATGAAAAACTGTTTTTT. Its translation is CASSRPTTNEKLFF.

Concerning this clonotype itself: The junction and the germline gene differ at one end; a read error may be behind it. The gene calls are TRBV7-7 and TRBJ2-5; 14 nucleotides line up with TRBD2. This CDR3 contains 17 residues. Germline V gives CDR1 SSHAT, CDR2 FNYEAQ (reference sequence). CDR3 coding DNA: TGTGCTAGCAGCCCCAAAGAGGGACTAGCGGGAGTAGAGACCCAGTACTTC. Protein product: CASSPKEGLAGVETQYF.

This clonotype was recorded many times. V is TRBV7-3 and J is TRBJ2-3; no definite D call. The V and J ends lost 1 base and 6 bases respectively, with 11 bases between them. CDR3 length: 14 residues. Germline loops: CDR1 SGHTA, CDR2 FQGTGA. CDR3 protein: CASSLSGQADTQYF. In DNA, the CDR3 is TGTGCCAGCAGCTTAAGCGGCCAGGCCGATACGCAGTATTTT.

This chain's CDR3 is CASSVQGAKTDTQYF. CDR3 bases: TGTGCCAGCAGCGTACAGGGGGCGAAAACAGATACGCAGTATTTT. The gene calls are TRBV9 and TRBJ2-3, with 8 bases aligning to TRBD1. CDR1 SGDLS and CDR2 YYNGEE come from the germline V gene. CDR3 length equals 15 residues. Germline trimming cut 1 base from V and 3 bases from J; bases unmatched to any gene: 4.

This clonotype appeared many times. One end of the junction varies from germline; a read error may be responsible. The rearrangement uses TRBV5-1 and TRBJ1-1; D is uncertain. CDR3 length: 14 residues. The germline CDR1 and CDR2 sequences are SGHRS and YFSETQ. CDR3 in DNA: TGTGCCAGCAGTTTGGCAGGTGAGAACACTGAAGCTTTCTTT. It encodes CASSLAGENTEAFF.

This clonotype was observed many times. The chain carries TRBV5-1 and TRBJ2-7; 12 bases map to TRBD1. Trimming cost V 3 bases and J 4 bases; bases outside gene matches: 2. The CDR3 consists of 14 residues. Germline V gives CDR1 SGHRS, CDR2 YFSETQ. CDR3 DNA: TGCGCCAGCAGCTGGGACAGGGGGCCGTACGAGCAGTACTTC. The encoded protein is CASSWDRGPYEQYF.

There are a few counts of this clonotype. The chain recombines TRBV9 with TRBJ2-6; possibly TRBD1 for D (6 bases). The V end was cut by 4 bases, the J end by 0 bases, with 11 bases between. The CDR3 consists of 16 residues. The germline V gene has CDR1 SGDLS and CDR2 YYNGEE. CDR3 amino acids: CASSPGQFSGANVLTF. For the CDR3, the DNA is TGTGCCAGCAGCCCGGGACAATTCTCTGGGGCCAACGTCCTGACTTTC.